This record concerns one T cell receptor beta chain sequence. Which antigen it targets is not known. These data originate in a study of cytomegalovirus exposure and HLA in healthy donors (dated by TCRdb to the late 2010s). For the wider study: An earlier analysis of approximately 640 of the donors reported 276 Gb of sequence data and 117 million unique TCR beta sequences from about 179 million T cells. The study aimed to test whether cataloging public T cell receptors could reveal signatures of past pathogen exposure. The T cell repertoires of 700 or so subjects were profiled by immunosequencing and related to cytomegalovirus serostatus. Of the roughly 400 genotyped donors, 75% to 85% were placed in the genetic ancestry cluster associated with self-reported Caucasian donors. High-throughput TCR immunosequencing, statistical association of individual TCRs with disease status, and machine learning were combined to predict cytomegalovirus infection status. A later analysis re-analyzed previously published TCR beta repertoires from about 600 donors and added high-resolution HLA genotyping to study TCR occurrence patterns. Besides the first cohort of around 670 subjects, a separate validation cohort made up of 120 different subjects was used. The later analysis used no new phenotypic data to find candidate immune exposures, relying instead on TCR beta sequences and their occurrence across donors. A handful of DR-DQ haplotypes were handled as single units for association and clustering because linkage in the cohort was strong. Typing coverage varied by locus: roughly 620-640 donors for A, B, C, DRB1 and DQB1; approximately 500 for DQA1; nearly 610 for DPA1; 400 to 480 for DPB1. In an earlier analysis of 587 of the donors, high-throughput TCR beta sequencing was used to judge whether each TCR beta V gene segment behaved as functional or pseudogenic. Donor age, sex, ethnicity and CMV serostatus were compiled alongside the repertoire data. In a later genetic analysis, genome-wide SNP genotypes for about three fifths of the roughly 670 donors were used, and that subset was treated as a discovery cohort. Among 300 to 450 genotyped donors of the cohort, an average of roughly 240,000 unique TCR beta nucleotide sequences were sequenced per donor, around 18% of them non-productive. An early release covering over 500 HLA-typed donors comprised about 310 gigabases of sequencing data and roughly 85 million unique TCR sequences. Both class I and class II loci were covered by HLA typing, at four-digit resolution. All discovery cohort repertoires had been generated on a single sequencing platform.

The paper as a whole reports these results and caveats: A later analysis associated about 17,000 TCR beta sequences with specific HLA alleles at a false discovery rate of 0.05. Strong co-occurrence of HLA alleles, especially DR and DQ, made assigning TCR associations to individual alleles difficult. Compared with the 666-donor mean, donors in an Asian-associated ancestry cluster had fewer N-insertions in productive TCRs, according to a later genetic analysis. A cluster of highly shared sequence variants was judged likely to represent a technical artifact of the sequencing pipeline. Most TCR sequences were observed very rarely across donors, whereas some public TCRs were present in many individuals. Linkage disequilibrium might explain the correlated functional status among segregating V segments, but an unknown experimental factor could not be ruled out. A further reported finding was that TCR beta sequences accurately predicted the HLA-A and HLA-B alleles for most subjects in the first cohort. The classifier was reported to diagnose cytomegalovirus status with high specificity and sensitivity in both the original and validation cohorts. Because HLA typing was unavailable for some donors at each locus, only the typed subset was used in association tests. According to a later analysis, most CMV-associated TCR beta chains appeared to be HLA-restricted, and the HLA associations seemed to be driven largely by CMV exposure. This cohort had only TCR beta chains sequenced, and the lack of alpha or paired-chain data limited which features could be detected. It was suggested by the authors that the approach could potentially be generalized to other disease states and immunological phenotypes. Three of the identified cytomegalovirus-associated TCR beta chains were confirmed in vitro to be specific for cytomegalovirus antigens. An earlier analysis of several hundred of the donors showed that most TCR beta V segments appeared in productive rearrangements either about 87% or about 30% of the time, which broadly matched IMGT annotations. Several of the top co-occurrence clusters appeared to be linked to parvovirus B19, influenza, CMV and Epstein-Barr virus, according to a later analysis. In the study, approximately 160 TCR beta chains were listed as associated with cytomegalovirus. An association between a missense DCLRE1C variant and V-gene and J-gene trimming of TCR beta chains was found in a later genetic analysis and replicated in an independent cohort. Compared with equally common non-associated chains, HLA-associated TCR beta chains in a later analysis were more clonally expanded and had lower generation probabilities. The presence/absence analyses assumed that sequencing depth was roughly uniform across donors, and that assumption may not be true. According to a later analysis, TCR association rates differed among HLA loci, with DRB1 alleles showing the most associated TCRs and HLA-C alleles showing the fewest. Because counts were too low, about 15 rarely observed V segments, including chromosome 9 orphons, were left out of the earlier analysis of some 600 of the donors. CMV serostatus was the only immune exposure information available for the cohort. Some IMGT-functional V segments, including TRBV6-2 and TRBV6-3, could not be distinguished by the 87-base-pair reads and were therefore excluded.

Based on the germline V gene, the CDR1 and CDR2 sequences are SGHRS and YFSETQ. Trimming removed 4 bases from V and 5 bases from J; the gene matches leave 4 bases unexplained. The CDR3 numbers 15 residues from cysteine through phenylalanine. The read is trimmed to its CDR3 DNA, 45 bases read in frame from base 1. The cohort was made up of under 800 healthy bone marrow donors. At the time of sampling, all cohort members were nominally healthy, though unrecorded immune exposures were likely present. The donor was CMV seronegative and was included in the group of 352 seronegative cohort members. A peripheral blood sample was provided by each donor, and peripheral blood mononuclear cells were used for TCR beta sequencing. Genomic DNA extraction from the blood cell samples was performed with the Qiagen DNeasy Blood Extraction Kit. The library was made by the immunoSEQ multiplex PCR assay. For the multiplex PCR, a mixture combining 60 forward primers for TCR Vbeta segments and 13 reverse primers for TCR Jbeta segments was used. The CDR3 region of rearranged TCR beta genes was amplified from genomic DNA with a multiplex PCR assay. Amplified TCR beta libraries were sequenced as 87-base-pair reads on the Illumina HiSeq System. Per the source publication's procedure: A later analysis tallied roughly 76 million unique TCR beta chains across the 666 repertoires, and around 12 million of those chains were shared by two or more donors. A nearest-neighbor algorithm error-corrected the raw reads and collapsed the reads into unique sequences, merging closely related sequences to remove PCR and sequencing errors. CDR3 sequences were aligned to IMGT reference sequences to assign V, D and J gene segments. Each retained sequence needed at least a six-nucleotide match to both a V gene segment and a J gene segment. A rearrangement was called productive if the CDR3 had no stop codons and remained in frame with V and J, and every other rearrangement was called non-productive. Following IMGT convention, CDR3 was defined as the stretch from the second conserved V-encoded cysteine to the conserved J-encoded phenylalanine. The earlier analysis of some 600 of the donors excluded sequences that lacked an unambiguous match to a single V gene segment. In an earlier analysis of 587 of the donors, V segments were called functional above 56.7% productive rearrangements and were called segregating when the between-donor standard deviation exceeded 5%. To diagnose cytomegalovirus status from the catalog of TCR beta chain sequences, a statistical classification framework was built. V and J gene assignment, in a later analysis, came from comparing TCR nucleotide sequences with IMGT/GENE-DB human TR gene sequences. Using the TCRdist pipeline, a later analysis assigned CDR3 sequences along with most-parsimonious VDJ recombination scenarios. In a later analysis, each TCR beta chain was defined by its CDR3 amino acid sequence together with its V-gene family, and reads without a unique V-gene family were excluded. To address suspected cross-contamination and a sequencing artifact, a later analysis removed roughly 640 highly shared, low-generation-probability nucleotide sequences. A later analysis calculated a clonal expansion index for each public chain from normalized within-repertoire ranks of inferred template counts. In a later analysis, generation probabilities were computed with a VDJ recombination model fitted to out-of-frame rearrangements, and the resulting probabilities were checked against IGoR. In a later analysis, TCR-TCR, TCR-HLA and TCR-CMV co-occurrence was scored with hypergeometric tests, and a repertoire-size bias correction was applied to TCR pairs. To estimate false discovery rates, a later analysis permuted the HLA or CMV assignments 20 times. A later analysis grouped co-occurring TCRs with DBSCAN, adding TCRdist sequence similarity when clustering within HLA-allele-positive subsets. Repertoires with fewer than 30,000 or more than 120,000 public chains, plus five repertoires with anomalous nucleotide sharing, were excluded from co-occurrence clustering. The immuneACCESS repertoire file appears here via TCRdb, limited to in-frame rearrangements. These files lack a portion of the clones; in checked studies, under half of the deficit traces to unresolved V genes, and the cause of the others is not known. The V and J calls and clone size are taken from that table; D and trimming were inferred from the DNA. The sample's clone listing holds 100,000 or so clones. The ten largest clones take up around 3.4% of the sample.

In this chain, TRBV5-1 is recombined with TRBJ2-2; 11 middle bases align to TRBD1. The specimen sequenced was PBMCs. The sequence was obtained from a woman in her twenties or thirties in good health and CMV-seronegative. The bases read TGCGCCAGCAGCCCCGGGACAGGGGGAACCGGGGAGCTGTTTTTT. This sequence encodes CASSPGTGGTGELFF.